This TCR beta chain was sequenced for a study of T cells after yellow fever vaccination. V trimming: 4 bases; J trimming: 8 bases; junction bases outside the gene matches: 9. The CDR3 loop spans 15 amino acids. Germline loops: CDR1 SGHVS, CDR2 FQNEAQ. A note on this clonotype: The antigen is undetermined.

TCRdb analysed the 5' RACE reads with MiXCR anew, one entry per CDR3 protein. The sample contains approximately 120,000 distinct CDR3 sequences, over 8% of which appear only once. General study results and limits: Once the booster was given, most primary-vaccination clones reappeared, at around 95% for CD4 and 85% to 90% for CD8.

The source of this sequence is a man between 18 and 35 years old who received the YFV17D yellow fever vaccine. The V and J genes are TRBV7-8 and TRBJ2-4; 9 bases agree with TRBD1. The sample consisted of CD8+ T cells sorted from PBMCs, taken on the day of the yellow fever booster vaccination. The CDR3 is CASSSRDRVVDIQYF. Here the CDR3 DNA reads TGTGCCAGCAGCTCCCGGGACAGGGTTGTGGACATTCAGTACTTC.